Here is one TCR beta chain with its context. Its antigen is unknown. These data originate in a study of T cell responses to AZD1222 COVID-19 vaccine. Study-wide context: Pooling covered second doses at about 4 or about 12 weeks. Findings of the study overall: White British people made up most donors, females outnumbered males, and clonal diversity was possibly underestimated. Seropositive status at baseline applied to only 5 or 6 AZD1222 recipients. Vaccine-associated CD4 TCRs spanned spike, dominant at 160-218 and 743-854.

V was clipped by 3 bases and J by 1 base; unmatched bases: 4. This CDR3 spans 16 amino acids. Germline V gene sequence: CDR1 LNHDA, CDR2 SQIVND (reference sequence). Assay: immunoSEQ multiplex PCR; the TCRdb copy retains only in-frame clones and omits some. The sample lists 100,000 to 150,000 clones, 80% to 90% seen once, with 7.6% in the top ten. The receptor comes from an adult in good health. This specimen consisted of peripheral blood, obtained on day 0 of AZD1222 vaccination. The chain has TRBV19 and TRBJ2-7, with 12 bases lining up with TRBD2. The CDR3 nucleotides read TGTGCCAGTAGTATTCTAGCGGGAGGGATTTCCTACGAGCAGTACTTC. Translating it yields CASSILAGGISYEQYF.